Each of the 3 T cell receptor beta chains below was sequenced from the same sample in a study of spatial heterogeneity in lung cancer (dated by TCRdb to the late 2010s). The protocol used for the library was 5' RACE. For sequencing, a NextSeq 500 was employed. TCRdb's own reprocessing of the public reads used fastp at Q25 and MiXCR and kept productive beta chains. Each CDR3 protein appears once, grouped with its most common genes and DNA. For this sample there are fewer than 7,500 distinct CDR3 sequences; 12% to 15% appear just once. Clones ranked in the top ten supply around 10% of the sample. The time point label, read with the paper, signifies: sample taken at primary tumor resection. The antigens of these receptors remain unknown. The full study reports these points: The tumor nonsynonymous mutation count correlated with the number of expanded alpha and beta TCRs within the tumor.

The material was lung tumor tissue, obtained at surgery. The receptors were sampled from a male donor with early-stage non-small cell lung cancer.

This clonotype was recorded many times. A library prepared for alpha chains yielded this beta chain as an off-target read; its size is of little meaning. J is TRBJ2-6 and V is TRBV30; D gene ambiguous. This CDR3 has 15 amino acids. Trimming cost V 2 bases and J 2 bases, with 10 bases left between them. From germline, CDR1 is GTSNPN and CDR2 SVGIG (reference sequence). The CDR3, as DNA: TGTGCCTGGAGTCATCCCGGAGCTGGGGCCAACGTCCTGACTTTC. Protein product: CAWSHPGAGANVLTF.

This clonotype is labeled as medium-sized. This beta chain slipped into a library made for alpha chains as a stray read, so its size is not meaningful. The rearrangement links TRBV12-3 or TRBV12-4 to TRBJ2-1, with D unclear. Deletions cut 4 bases from V and 4 bases from J, with 2 bases between. This CDR3 contains 11 residues. The DNA for the CDR3 is TGTGCCAGCAGTTCTTACAATGAGCAGTTCTTC. Protein product: CASSSYNEQFF.

This clonotype was seen many times. Because the library targeted alpha chains, this beta chain is an off-target read whose size means little. The V gene is TRBV7-3, the J gene TRBJ2-1, with TRBD2 matching over 12 bases. Trimming took 5 bases from V and 7 from J; bases not matched to a gene: 15. Germline CDR1 and CDR2: SGHTA and FQGTGA. The CDR3 loop spans 18 amino acids. The CDR3 nucleotides are TGTGCCAGCAGCCCCCAGACTAGCGGGAGATGGGGGAGGAATGAGCAGTTCTTC. Translating gives CASSPQTSGRWGRNEQFF.